Shown below are 8 T cell receptor beta chains from a single sample sequenced in a study of cytomegalovirus exposure and HLA in healthy donors. Amplification used 60 Vbeta primers and 13 Jbeta primers. The method was immunoSEQ multiplex PCR; TCRdb's version includes in-frame clones alone and lacks a portion of them. Of approximately 190,000 clones in the sample, 55% to 75% are singletons; the top ten hold 2% to 3%. What was sequenced was PBMCs. The receptors were gathered from a man aged 40-49 years in good health and CMV-seropositive.

CDR3 in DNA: TGCGCCAGCAGGAAAAAACATTCGATGGACAGGGGCGGAGGAATAGCCAAAAACATTCAGTACTTC. It translates to CASRKKHSMDRGGGIAKNIQYF. The chain links TRBV5-1 to TRBJ2-4, with 9 bases fitting TRBD1. The CDR3 consists of 22 residues. V lost 5 bases, J lost 0 bases, and 24 bases stayed unmatched. From germline, CDR1 is SGHRS and CDR2 YFSETQ. The full variable domain, its missing parts supplied by reference TRBV5-1 and TRBJ2-4, is KAGVTQTPRYLIKTRGQQVTLSCSPISGHRSVSWYQQTPGQGLQFLFEYFSETQRNKGNFPGRFSGRQFSNSRSEMNVSTLELGDSALYLCASRKKHSMDRGGGIAKNIQYFGAGTRLSVL.

In DNA form, the CDR3 reads TGTGCCAGCTCACCCGAGGTAGGGGGACCGGCATTTTCACCCCTCCACTTT. Protein sequence: CASSPEVGGPAFSPLHF. The chain has TRBV18 and TRBJ1-6; tentatively, D is TRBD1 (6 bases). The CDR3 has 17 residues. Trimming left V 3 bases short and J 9 bases short, with 21 bases between. Germline CDR1 reads KGHSH; CDR2 reads LQKENI.

The chain has TRBV5-1 and TRBJ1-2; 11 bases agree with TRBD1. Germline V gene sequence: CDR1 SGHRS, CDR2 YFSETQ. This CDR3 comprises 14 residues. V shed 4 bases, J shed 7 bases, and the junction held 6 bases outside the gene matches. CDR3 nucleotide sequence: TGCGCCAGCAGCACCGGACAGGGGGCAGTTGGCTACACCTTC. Encoded protein: CASSTGQGAVGYTF.

The chain recombines TRBV7-2 with TRBJ2-5; 11 positions agree with TRBD1. CDR1 is SGHTA and CDR2 is FQGNSA in the germline V gene. Trimming took 2 bases from V and 5 from J; bases not matched to a gene: 13. The length of the CDR3 is 18 residues. CDR3 coding DNA: TGTGCCAGCAGCTTAATATCCGGGACAGGGGGAGTAAGGGAGACCCAGTACTTC. This gives the protein CASSLISGTGGVRETQYF.

The chain employs TRBV4-2 and TRBJ2-5; the D gene is possibly TRBD1 (5 bases). The CDR3 covers 15 residues. Germline-derived CDR1 and CDR2 are LGHNA and YNFKEQ. The V end was cut by 4 bases, the J end by 0 bases, with 12 bases between. The CDR3 nucleotides read TGTGCCAGCAGCCCGCGCAGGGCCGACCAAGAGACCCAGTACTTC. This sequence encodes CASSPRRADQETQYF.

This clone has a handful of counts. The CDR3 DNA is TGTGCCATCCGTGGGGGGGGCACCTCCTACAATGAGCAGTTCTTC. It encodes CAIRGGGTSYNEQFF. This chain uses TRBV19 with TRBJ2-1; TRBD2 might be the D (7 bases). Germline loops: CDR1 LNHDA, CDR2 SQIVND (reference sequence). The V gene lost 10 bases and the J gene lost 0 bases, with 16 bases spanning the gap. The CDR3 runs to 15 residues.

The CDR3 coding sequence is TGTGCCAGCCCTGGGACTAGCGAAGACGAGCAGTACTTC. Amino acids: CASPGTSEDEQYF. The genes are TRBV6-1 and TRBJ2-7, with 10 nucleotides matching TRBD2. V trimming: 8 bases; J trimming: 5 bases; junction bases outside the gene matches: 6. The CDR3 consists of 13 residues. The germline V gene has CDR1 MNHNS and CDR2 SASEGT.

The J gene is TRBJ1-5, the V gene TRBV21-1; the D segment call TRBD1 is taken from the table without a DNA check. TRBV21-1 is given as a pseudogene. This CDR3 region has 16 residues. CDR3 in DNA: TGTGCCAGCAGCACCCGAGAGACAGGGAGTGGGCAGCCCCAGCATTTT. This translates into CASSTRETGSGQPQHF.